Each of the 16 T cell receptor beta chains below was sequenced from the same sample in a study of CD8 T cells in Susac syndrome. Random hexamers primed reverse transcription of 0.5 to 1 ug RNA. MiXCR, run by TCRdb on the immunoSEQ multiplex PCR reads, gives a single entry per CDR3 protein. Of tens of thousands of distinct CDR3 sequences detected, 95% to 96% appear once; the ten largest clones hold around 0.11%. Input material: CD4+ T cells from PBMCs. These receptors were collected from a human donor with multiple sclerosis.

The chain carries TRBV6-5 and TRBJ2-5; 7 nucleotides agree with TRBD1. CDR3 size: 13 residues. Trimming removed 6 bases from V and 5 bases from J; junction bases left unmatched: 6. Germline-derived CDR1 and CDR2 are MNHEY and SVGAGI. CDR3 region: CASRPTGRETQYF. CDR3 nucleotide sequence: TGTGCCAGCAGGCCGACAGGGCGGGAGACCCAGTACTTC.

The V gene is TRBV20-1, the J gene TRBJ2-1; 7 nucleotides line up with TRBD2. The CDR3 contains 14 residues. In germline, CDR1 is DFQATT, CDR2 SNEGSKA (reference sequence). V shed 6 bases, J shed 2 bases, and the junction held 7 bases outside the gene matches. The CDR3 here is CSASGSGAYNEQFF. The CDR3 bases are TGCAGTGCCTCAGGGAGCGGGGCCTACAATGAGCAGTTCTTC.

The chain has TRBV5-1 and TRBJ1-1, with 8 bases that match TRBD1. Germline V CDR1 and CDR2: SGHRS, YFSETQ. CDR3 length equals 14 residues. The ends lost 4 bases at V and 1 base at J; junction bases unmatched: 3. The CDR3 reads CASSTGTGNTEAFF. DNA for the CDR3: TGCGCCAGCAGCACCGGGACAGGGAACACTGAAGCTTTCTTT.

V gene TRBV30 combines with J gene TRBJ1-1; no clear D gene. The ends were cut back, 2 bases at V and 2 bases at J, with 6 bases in the middle. This CDR3 region has 12 residues. Germline V gene sequence: CDR1 GTSNPN, CDR2 SVGIG (reference sequence). The CDR3 DNA sequence: TGTGCCTGGAGTACGGCCAACACTGAAGCTTTCTTT. Protein product: CAWSTANTEAFF. Together with reference TRBV30 and TRBJ1-1, the CDR3 gives the full variable domain: SQTIHQWPATLVQPVGSPLSLECTVEGTSNPNLYWYRQAAGRGLQLLFYSVGIGQISSEVPQNLSASRPQDRQFILSSKKLLLSDSGFYLCAWSTANTEAFFGQGTRLTVV.

The CDR3 nucleotides are TGCGCCAGCAGCTTGGAGGCGGAATCCTACGAGCAGTACTTC. Its translation is CASSLEAESYEQYF. The rearrangement joins TRBV5-1 to TRBJ2-7; D call uncertain. V was cut by 0 bases and J by 1 base, with 8 bases left in between. The CDR3 is 14 residues long. From germline, CDR1 is SGHRS and CDR2 YFSETQ. The full variable domain, completed using reference TRBV5-1 and TRBJ2-7, is KAGVTQTPRYLIKTRGQQVTLSCSPISGHRSVSWYQQTPGQGLQFLFEYFSETQRNKGNFPGRFSGRQFSNSRSEMNVSTLELGDSALYLCASSLEAESYEQYFGPGTRLTVT.

The chain couples TRBV3-1 to TRBJ2-3; no clear D gene. Germline V gives CDR1 LGHDT, CDR2 YNNKEL (reference sequence). V gave up 0 bases and J gave up 4 bases, with 5 bases separating them. CDR3 length: 13 residues. The CDR3 DNA reads TGTGCCAGCAGCCAAGAGAGCCCAGATACGCAGTATTTT. This sequence encodes CASSQESPDTQYF.

This chain connects TRBV12-3 or TRBV12-4 to TRBJ2-5; TRBD1 matches 10 bases. Unmatched junction bases numbered 6, after V lost 6 bases and J lost 2 bases. The CDR3 spans 15 residues. The CDR3 nucleotides are TGTGCCAGCAGCCGAGGACAGGGGGGTCAAGAGACCCAGTACTTC. This encodes CASSRGQGGQETQYF.

The chain links TRBV20-1 to TRBJ2-1, with a possible D match to TRBD2 (6 bases). Germline V gives CDR1 DFQATT, CDR2 SNEGSKA (reference sequence). The CDR3 is 15 amino acids. V shed 1 base and J shed 4 bases, with 14 bases lying between them. The CDR3 DNA reads TGCAGTGCTAGAGTAGCAGGCGGGGCGTACAATGAGCAGTTCTTC. The encoded protein is CSARVAGGAYNEQFF.

This chain uses TRBV24-1 with TRBJ2-1, with D possibly TRBD2 on 6 matching bases. The germline V and J ends were trimmed by 0 bases and 7 bases, with 12 bases remaining between them. Germline values: CDR1 KGHDR, CDR2 SFDVKD. The CDR3 is 15 residues long. The CDR3 spells CATSDLRAGRNEQFF. Here the CDR3 DNA reads TGTGCCACCAGTGATTTGCGGGCAGGGAGGAATGAGCAGTTCTTC.

V and J are TRBV7-2 and TRBJ2-4, with a tentative D call TRBD1 (6 bases). CDR3 length equals 15 residues. Trimming pared 6 bases from V and 5 bases from J, leaving 17 bases between. CDR1 and CDR2 from the germline V gene are SGHTA and FQGNSA. The CDR3 nucleotides read TGTGCCAGCAGTAGGGGGATAGGGCCCGAAAACATTCAGTACTTC. It yields the protein CASSRGIGPENIQYF. The full variable domain, rest sourced from reference TRBV7-2 and TRBJ2-4, is GAGVSQSPSNKVTEKGKDVELRCDPISGHTALYWYRQSLGQGLEFLIYFQGNSAPDKSGLPSDRFSAERTGGSVSTLTIQRTQQEDSAVYLCASSRGIGPENIQYFGAGTRLSVL.

V usage is TRBV19 and J usage is TRBJ2-1; D perhaps matches TRBD1 (5 bases). The CDR3 length is 14 residues. Germline values: CDR1 LNHDA, CDR2 SQIVND (reference sequence). V was cut by 4 bases and J by 5 bases, with 12 bases left in between. CDR3 protein: CASSKIGAHNEQFF. The CDR3 DNA follows: TGTGCCAGTAGTAAGATTGGGGCCCACAATGAGCAGTTCTTC.

V gene TRBV2 combines with J gene TRBJ2-2; 9 bases match TRBD1. Losses at the gene ends were 8 bases for V and 5 bases for J; bases not matched to a gene: 9. CDR3 length: 15 residues. CDR1 and CDR2 from the germline V gene are SNHLY and FYNNEI. In DNA form, the CDR3 reads TGTGCCAGCCGAGGTGGGACAGGGAGGACCGGGGAGCTGTTTTTT. Protein sequence: CASRGGTGRTGELFF.

This chain links TRBV5-1 with TRBJ1-2; D is undetermined. CDR1 SGHRS and CDR2 YFSETQ come from the germline V gene. CDR3 size: 14 residues. V lost 2 bases, J lost 8 bases, and 16 bases lay in between. The CDR3 DNA reads as TGCGCCAGCAGCTTTGAAACGGAGAGGTACGGCTACACCTTC. This codes for CASSFETERYGYTF.

This chain uses TRBV29-1 with TRBJ1-2; TRBD1 aligns across 8 bases. Per the germline V gene, CDR1 is SQVTM and CDR2 is ANQGSEA. This CDR3 is 13 amino acids long. Trimming cost V 6 bases and J 2 bases; bases outside gene matches: 5. The CDR3 bases are TGCAGCGTGGGGGGACAGGAGAACTATGGCTACACCTTC. It is translated as CSVGGQENYGYTF.

The chain has TRBV6-1 and TRBJ1-2; 9 bases agree with TRBD1. The CDR3 sequence is 14 residues long. Trimming at V came to 4 bases and at J to 4 bases, leaving 4 bases not matched to a gene. Looked up from germline, CDR1 is MNHNS and CDR2 is SASEGT. The CDR3 DNA reads TGTGCCAGCAGTGCGACAGGGGGAGGCTATGGCTACACCTTC. Residues: CASSATGGGYGYTF.

V usage is TRBV7-2 and J usage is TRBJ2-5; either TRBD1 or TRBD2 may fit D (5 bases each). V was shortened by 3 bases and J by 5 bases, with 16 bases between the two germline ends. Per the germline V gene, CDR1 is SGHTA and CDR2 is FQGNSA. The CDR3 spans 15 residues. CDR3 DNA sequence: TGTGCCAGCAGCTTGCTTTCCGGGGCCGGGGAGACCCAGTACTTC. As protein: CASSLLSGAGETQYF.